One sample yielded the 13 T cell receptor beta chains listed below, sequenced in a study of T cells in Graves' hyperthyroidism and ophthalmopathy (dated by TCRdb to about 2019). The library was made by multiplex PCR. TCRdb names Illumina HiSeq 2000 as the instrument used. The TCR beta CDR3 regions were amplified from the RNA transcripts. For the first round of RT-PCR on the TCR CDR3, the HTBI primer set was used together with the Qiagen OneStep RT-PCR kit. TCRdb redid the processing of the public reads, applying fastp at Q25 and MiXCR, and retained in-frame beta chains. Under each unique CDR3 protein, matching rows form one entry showing the most common genes and DNA. For this sample the table gives approximately 370,000 distinct CDR3 sequences, of which about 15% were detected only once. Around 35% of the sample is held by the ten biggest clonotypes. Sequencing was performed on blood. Receptor source: a woman aged 30 to 39 with Graves' hyperthyroidism that later progressed to Graves' ophthalmopathy.

This chain links TRBV5-1 with TRBJ1-1; D is unresolved. The CDR3 runs 13 residues. From germline, CDR1 is SGHRS and CDR2 YFSETQ. V dropped 6 bases and J dropped 4 bases, with 13 bases sitting between them. The CDR3 DNA reads TGCGCCAGCAACTCCGACGCCTCCACTGAAGCTTTCTTT. It codes for CASNSDASTEAFF.

The CDR3 DNA is TGTGCCAGCAGTCCGATAGGGTCAGGGGAGACCCAGTACTTC. It specifies CASSPIGSGETQYF. The gene calls are TRBV27 and TRBJ2-5, with D possibly TRBD1 on 5 matching bases. Germline V gives CDR1 MNHEY, CDR2 SMNVEV (reference sequence). There are 14 residues in the CDR3. V was cut by 5 bases and J by 5 bases, with 15 bases left in between.

This clonotype was found many times. J is TRBJ1-2 and V is TRBV7-8; D unclear. Germline lookup yields CDR1 SGHVS and CDR2 FQNEAQ. The length of the CDR3 is 14 residues. The V gene lost 6 bases and the J gene lost 7 bases, with 18 bases spanning the gap. As DNA, the CDR3 is TGTGCCAGCAGTCATCATTCCGACACCTCTGGCTACACCTTC. This sequence encodes CASSHHSDTSGYTF.

This clonotype was observed at least ten times. The chain carries TRBV29-1 and TRBJ1-2; the match to TRBD1 covers 7 bases. The V segment lost 2 bases and the J segment 3 bases; nucleotides outside the gene matches: 3. CDR1 and CDR2 (germline): SQVTM, ANQGSEA. The CDR3 spans 13 residues. The DNA for the CDR3 is TGCAGCGTTGAACGGCAGGGGGACTATGGCTACACCTTC. Amino acid sequence: CSVERQGDYGYTF.

Many counts were recorded for this clonotype. The chain links TRBV10-3 to TRBJ1-2; D not resolved. CDR1 ENHRY and CDR2 SYGVKD come from the germline V gene. Trimming took off 0 bases at V and 1 base at J, with 12 bases between the two ends. This CDR3 has 16 amino acids. CDR3 sequence (DNA): TGTGCCATCAGTGAGTCCGCGGCCAGAAATAACTATGGCTACACCTTC. It yields the protein CAISESAARNNYGYTF.

The chain has TRBV28 and TRBJ2-1; D perhaps matches TRBD2 (6 bases). This CDR3 is 15 amino acids long. Germline V CDR1 and CDR2: MDHEN, SYDVKM. Trimming removed 5 bases at V and 3 bases at J, with 14 bases between. The DNA of the CDR3 is TGTGCCAGCAGTAGACTAGAAGGTCGCTACAATGAGCAGTTCTTC. It translates to CASSRLEGRYNEQFF.

At least ten counts were recorded for this clonotype. The chain carries TRBV28 and TRBJ2-2; tentatively, D is TRBD2 (8 bases). From germline, CDR1 is MDHEN and CDR2 SYDVKM. V was shortened by 10 bases and J by 5 bases, with 20 bases between the two germline ends. CDR3 length: 15 amino acids. The CDR3 region is CATQGGGGLTGELFF. For the CDR3, the DNA is TGTGCCACCCAAGGGGGCGGGGGGCTAACCGGGGAGCTGTTTTTT.

In its sample, this clonotype was seen many times. CDR3 sequence reads: CASKEGMMANVLTF. DNA for the CDR3: TGTGCCAGTAAAGAGGGAATGATGGCCAACGTCCTGACTTTC. The V gene is TRBV19, the J gene TRBJ2-6, with D tentatively TRBD2 (5 bases). Germline loops: CDR1 LNHDA, CDR2 SQIVND (reference sequence). Trimming cost V 7 bases and J 6 bases, with 13 bases left between them. This CDR3 comprises 14 residues.

This clonotype appeared a few times. This chain connects TRBV25-1 to TRBJ2-3; 7 bases match TRBD1. The ends lost 0 bases at V and 2 bases at J; junction bases unmatched: 11. Per germline, CDR1 MGHDK and CDR2 SYGVNS. The CDR3 loop spans 18 amino acids. The CDR3, as DNA: TGTGCCAGCAGTGAATACCCCTCCAGGGGGAAGGCCACAGATACGCAGTATTTT. Translating gives CASSEYPSRGKATDTQYF. The entire variable domain, with the rest obtained from reference TRBV25-1 and TRBJ2-3, is as follows: EADIYQTPRYLVIGTGKKITLECSQTMGHDKMYWYQQDPGMELHLIHYSYGVNSTEKGDLSSESTVSRIRTEHFPLTLESARPSHTSQYLCASSEYPSRGKATDTQYFGPGTRLTVL.

This clonotype was detected many times. The rearrangement links TRBV27 to TRBJ1-1; possible D gene TRBD1, 6 bases. The CDR3 covers 14 residues. With 3 bases removed from V and 5 bases from J, the gap between germline ends came to 13 bases. Germline CDR1 is MNHEY and CDR2 is SMNVEV (reference sequence). CDR3 residues: CASSLRGAYTEAFF. The CDR3 region has the DNA TGTGCCAGCAGTTTGCGGGGGGCCTATACTGAAGCTTTCTTT.

The chain joins TRBV14 to TRBJ2-3; 14 nucleotides match TRBD2. The CDR3 has 17 amino acids. With 0 bases clipped from V and 5 bases from J, the junction kept 4 bases outside the gene matches. Germline lookup yields CDR1 SGHDN and CDR2 FVKESK. The CDR3 reads CASSQDRGTSGRDTQYF. CDR3 coding DNA: TGTGCCAGCAGCCAAGATCGGGGGACTAGCGGGAGAGATACGCAGTATTTT.

This chain joins TRBV27 and TRBJ2-2, with TRBD2 as a possible D gene (5 bases). Trimming left V 2 bases short and J 6 bases short, with 10 bases between. CDR3 size: 14 residues. Germline V gene data show CDR1 as MNHEY and CDR2 as SMNVEV (reference sequence). The CDR3 bases are TGTGCCAGCAGTTTAACCAAGGGAGCCGGGGAGCTGTTTTTT. This encodes CASSLTKGAGELFF.

This clonotype was seen many times. The chain uses TRBV12-3 or TRBV12-4 and TRBJ1-6; 8 bases agree with TRBD1. The CDR3 has 14 residues. V shed 6 bases, J shed 12 bases, and the junction held 10 bases outside the gene matches. DNA for the CDR3: TGTGCCAGCAGGAATCAGGGGGCGCGCGGACCCCTCCACTTT. This sequence encodes CASRNQGARGPLHF.